Described below is a single TCR beta chain sequence and its context. The specificity of this receptor is unknown. No much larger clonotype is one base removed from it; base qualities were not supplied. The entry originates in a study of T cells in Graves' hyperthyroidism and ophthalmopathy (dated by TCRdb to about 2019). Looking at the study overall: Peripheral blood was collected at initial diagnosis, before any treatment. The paper reports TCR Vbeta CDR3 sequencing of about 140 peripheral blood samples: 40 or so ophthalmopathy, 70 to 85 hyperthyroidism and 17 progressor patients. Whether ophthalmopathy could be predicted prospectively was tested in an independent validation cohort made up of about 18 hyperthyroidism patients plus 17 patients who later progressed to ophthalmopathy. After sampling, hyperthyroidism patients received methimazole starting at 30 mg daily, and ophthalmopathy patients received high-dose intravenous methylprednisolone. For training and testing, the approximately 92 patients in the discovery cohort were randomly divided in a 7:3 ratio. TCR V-J signatures able to tell the groups apart were searched for in a discovery cohort of 100 patients, of whom around 42 had Graves' ophthalmopathy and around 56 had stable Graves' hyperthyroidism. In more than 5 Graves' hyperthyroidism patients, the study also compared T-cell repertoires from thyroid tissue with T-cell repertoires from blood.

Overall results and qualifications from the work: Sample size was not statistically predetermined, and investigators were not blinded to group allocation. A 13 V-J signature model separated ophthalmopathy from stable hyperthyroidism, with about 90% sensitivity and roughly 84% specificity in cross-validation and 80%/75% in testing. In validation, the model predicted progression to ophthalmopathy with 60% to 71% sensitivity and 72% to 75% specificity, a median of around six months before onset. Blood samples also contained most of the expanded thyroid clonotypes (frequency above 0.001), which suggests that blood repertoires may reflect thyroid immune responses.

A patient counted as having stable Graves' hyperthyroidism if no progression to ophthalmopathy occurred over 18 months of follow-up. Hyperthyroidism patients were aged 18 to 65 years and newly diagnosed, with disease duration of less than 2 months. Exclusion was applied to patients with uncontrolled infections, other autoimmune diseases, pregnancy or lactation. Clinical symptoms, serum thyroxine and TRAb, thyroid ultrasound, and orbital computed tomography formed the basis for the diagnoses. PBMCs were isolated from approximately 10 ml of fresh peripheral blood by Ficoll-Paque density gradient centrifugation. Total RNA was extracted using Trizol reagent, and RNA quality was assessed on an Agilent 2100 Bioanalyzer. The TCR beta CDR3 regions were amplified from RNA transcripts. The TCR CDR3 was subjected to a first round of RT-PCR using the HTBI primer set and the Qiagen OneStep RT-PCR kit. The libraries were constructed in a second round of multiplex PCR and then size-selected and purified. Paired-end sequencing of the libraries was performed with 100 bp reads on an Illumina HiSeq2000. The published analysis was carried out like this. SOAPnuke was used to process the raw data, throwing out any read that contained adapters or uncalled bases, had a mean Phred below 15, or lacked an exact constant-primer or identifier match. High-quality paired reads were merged using COPE v1.2.5, and each unique nucleotide sequence was defined as a clonotype. Clonotypes were aligned to IMGT TRBV, TRBD and TRBJ reference segments using MiTCR v1.1. Analysis was restricted to V-J combinations with a frequency above 0.0001, which covered 98% to 99.2% of repertoires. A TCS score was defined as the ratio between F50 (clonal expansion) and ExV (chaos), using BLOSUM62-based TCRdist between CDR3 peptides within each V-J. Welch's t-statistics and random forest reduced fewer than 600 V-J features to 10 to 15, which were used in a naive Bayes classifier (R e1071). The public reads were reprocessed in TCRdb via fastp at Q25 and MiXCR, keeping in-frame beta chains. Each CDR3 protein gets just one entry, which takes the most common genes and DNA from the rows behind it. These V and J calls derive from TCRdb rather than the authors' analysis. The sample data list approximately 320,000 distinct CDR3 sequences, and approximately 15% of these were observed just once. Jointly, the top ten make up roughly 31% of the sample.

The germline V gene sets CDR1 to KGHDR and CDR2 to SFDVKD. Trimming costs V 5 bases and J 4 bases, and their ends lie 16 bases apart. Including cysteine and phenylalanine, the CDR3 has 16 amino acids. The sequence is cut down to CDR3 DNA, 48 bases in frame from base 1. Sequencing input: blood. The TCR originated in a man aged 30-40 years with Graves' hyperthyroidism. In this chain, TRBV24-1 is recombined with TRBJ2-2; a tentative D match to TRBD1 spans 6 bases. The DNA sequence follows: TGTGCCACCAGTGCCGTAACAGGGTTTGGCACCGGGGAGCTGTTTTTT. The translation is CATSAVTGFGTGELFF.